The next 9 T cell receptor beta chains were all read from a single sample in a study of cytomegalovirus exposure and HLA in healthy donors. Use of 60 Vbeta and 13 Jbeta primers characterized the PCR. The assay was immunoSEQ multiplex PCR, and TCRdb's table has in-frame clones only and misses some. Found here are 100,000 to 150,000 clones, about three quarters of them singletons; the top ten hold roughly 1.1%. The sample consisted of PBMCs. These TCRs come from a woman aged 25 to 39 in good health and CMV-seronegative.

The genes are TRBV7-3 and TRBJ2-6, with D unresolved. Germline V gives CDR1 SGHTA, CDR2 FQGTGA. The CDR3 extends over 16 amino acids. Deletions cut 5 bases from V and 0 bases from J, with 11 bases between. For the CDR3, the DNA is TGTGCCAGCAGCCTGACTCTGGGCTCTGGGGCCAACGTCCTGACTTTC. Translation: CASSLTLGSGANVLTF.

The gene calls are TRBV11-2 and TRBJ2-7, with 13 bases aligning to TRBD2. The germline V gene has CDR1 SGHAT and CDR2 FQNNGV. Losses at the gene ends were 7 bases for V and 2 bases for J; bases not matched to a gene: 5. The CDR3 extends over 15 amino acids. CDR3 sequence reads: CASTKGTSGAYEQYF. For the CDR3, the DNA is TGTGCCAGCACCAAGGGGACTAGCGGGGCCTACGAGCAGTACTTC.

CDR3 DNA sequence: TGCGCCAGCAGCCGAACCCAAGGGACAGGGTTAAACTCTGGGGCCAACGTCCTGACTTTC. Protein: CASSRTQGTGLNSGANVLTF. The chain links TRBV5-1 to TRBJ2-6; 9 nucleotides line up with TRBD1. The CDR3 totals 20 residues. Germline CDR1 is SGHRS and CDR2 is YFSETQ. Trimming at V came to 4 bases and at J to 0 bases, leaving 14 bases not matched to a gene.

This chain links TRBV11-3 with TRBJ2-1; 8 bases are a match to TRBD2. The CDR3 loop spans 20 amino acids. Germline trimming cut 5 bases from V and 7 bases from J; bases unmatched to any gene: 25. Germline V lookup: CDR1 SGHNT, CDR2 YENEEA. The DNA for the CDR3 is TGTGCCAGCAGCCGGTCCCCCCCTATTGCGAGCGGGGGATCTACAAATGAGCAGTTCTTC. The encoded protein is CASSRSPPIASGGSTNEQFF.

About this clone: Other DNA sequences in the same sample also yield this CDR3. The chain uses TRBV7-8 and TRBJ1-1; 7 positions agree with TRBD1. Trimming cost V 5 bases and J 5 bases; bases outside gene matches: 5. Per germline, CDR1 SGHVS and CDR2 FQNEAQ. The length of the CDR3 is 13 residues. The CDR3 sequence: CASSTDRDTEAFF. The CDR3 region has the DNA TGTGCCAGCAGCACCGACAGGGATACTGAAGCTTTCTTT.

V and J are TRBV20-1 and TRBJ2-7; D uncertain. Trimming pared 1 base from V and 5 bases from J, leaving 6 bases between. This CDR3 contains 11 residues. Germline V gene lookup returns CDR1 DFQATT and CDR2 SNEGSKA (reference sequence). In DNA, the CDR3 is TGCAGTGCTAGAGGGTCGGACGAGCAGTACTTC. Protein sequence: CSARGSDEQYF.

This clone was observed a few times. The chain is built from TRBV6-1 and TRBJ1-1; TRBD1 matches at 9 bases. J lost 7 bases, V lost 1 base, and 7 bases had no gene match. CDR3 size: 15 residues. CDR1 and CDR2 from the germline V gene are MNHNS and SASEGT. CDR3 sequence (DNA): TGTGCCAGCAGTGAAGTGACAGGGGGGGGAAATGAAGCTTTCTTT. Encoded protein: CASSEVTGGGNEAFF.

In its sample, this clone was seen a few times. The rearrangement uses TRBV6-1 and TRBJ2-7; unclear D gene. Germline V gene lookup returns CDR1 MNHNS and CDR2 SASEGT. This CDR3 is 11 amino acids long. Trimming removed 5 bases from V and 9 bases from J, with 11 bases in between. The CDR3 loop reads CASSRAGRQYF. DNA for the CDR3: TGTGCCAGCAGTCGCGCAGGTCGGCAGTACTTC.

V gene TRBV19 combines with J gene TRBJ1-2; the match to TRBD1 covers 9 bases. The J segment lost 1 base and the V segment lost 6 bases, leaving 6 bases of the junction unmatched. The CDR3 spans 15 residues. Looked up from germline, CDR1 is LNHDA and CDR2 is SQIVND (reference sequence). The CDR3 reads CASRWLTGGNYGYTF. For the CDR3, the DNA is TGTGCCAGTAGATGGTTGACAGGGGGTAACTATGGCTACACCTTC. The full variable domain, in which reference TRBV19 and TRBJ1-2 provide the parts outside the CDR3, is DGGITQSPKYLFRKEGQNVTLSCEQNLNHDAMYWYRQDPGQGLRLIYYSQIVNDFQKGDIAEGYSVSREKKESFPLTVTSAQKNPTAFYLCASRWLTGGNYGYTFGSGTRLTVV.